This passage covers 15 T cell receptor beta chains from one sample sequenced in a study of long-term antiretroviral therapy in people with HIV. The libraries were made with immunoSEQ v3.0 at survey level. Sequenced by immunoSEQ multiplex PCR; TCRdb stores in-frame clones only, minus some. The top ten hold 3.9% of the sample, which has roughly 39,000 clones, about 88% seen once. The specimen comprised unsorted PBMCs, sampled just before starting antiretroviral therapy. The receptors come from a woman in her late teens or twenties with HIV.

This chain uses TRBV28 with TRBJ2-5; 7 nucleotides line up with TRBD1. V trimming: 6 bases; J trimming: 5 bases; junction bases outside the gene matches: 12. This CDR3 region has 15 residues. CDR1 is MDHEN and CDR2 is SYDVKM in the germline V gene. CDR3 sequence (DNA): TGTGCCAGCAGCCCGACAGGGAGCCTCCAGGAGACCCAGTACTTC. Its protein product is CASSPTGSLQETQYF.

The rearrangement uses TRBV6-5 and TRBJ1-2, with D tentatively TRBD1 (6 bases). CDR1 is MNHEY and CDR2 is SVGAGI in the germline V gene. V gave up 6 bases and J gave up 8 bases, with 19 bases separating them. The CDR3 runs to 14 residues. CDR3 nucleotides: TGTGCCAGCAGCGCCGCCTGGGGGGCGCAGGGCTACACCTTC. Amino acid sequence: CASSAAWGAQGYTF.

This clone occurred a few times. V and J are TRBV7-3 and TRBJ1-1, with no clear D. CDR3 size: 12 residues. V was pared by 4 bases and J by 4 bases, with 7 bases between. Germline CDR1 is SGHTA and CDR2 is FQGTGA. The CDR3 nucleotides are TGTGCCAGCAGCTCCTTCACCACTGAAGCTTTCTTT. It encodes CASSSFTTEAFF.

CDR3 amino acids: CASSLRTNTEAFF. In DNA, the CDR3 is TGTGCCAGCAGTCTACGGACGAACACTGAAGCTTTCTTT. The chain links TRBV6-5 to TRBJ1-1; D ambiguous. Germline V CDR1 and CDR2: MNHEY, SVGAGI. Trimming took 5 bases from V and 1 from J, leaving 8 bases between them. The CDR3 is made up of 13 amino acids.

The CDR3 DNA reads as TGTGCCAGCAGCCCGACAGAGCGTATTTACAATGAGCAGTTCTTC. Protein product: CASSPTERIYNEQFF. The chain joins TRBV7-2 to TRBJ2-1; D is perhaps TRBD1 (5 bases). The V gene lost 5 bases and the J gene lost 4 bases, with 15 bases spanning the gap. Germline CDR1 and CDR2: SGHTA and FQGNSA. The CDR3 loop spans 15 amino acids.

The count of this clone is one. The chain employs TRBV10-2 and TRBJ2-6; 9 bases align to TRBD1. V dropped 4 bases and J dropped 1; count of bases not matched to a gene: 14. The CDR3 has 20 amino acids. Germline CDR1 and CDR2: WSHSY and SAAADI. The CDR3 DNA reads as TGCGCCAGCAGTGGATGGACAGGGGATTCTCTTGGGTCTGGGGCCAACGTCCTGACTTTC. It is translated as CASSGWTGDSLGSGANVLTF.

The chain joins TRBV6-5 to TRBJ1-1, with D perhaps TRBD1 (6 bases). Trimming left V 0 bases short and J 10 bases short, with 15 bases between. Germline loops: CDR1 MNHEY, CDR2 SVGAGI. The CDR3 runs 14 residues. Here the CDR3 reads CASSYSGARGSAFF. CDR3 DNA: TGTGCCAGCAGTTACTCGGGGGCCCGGGGGTCAGCTTTCTTT.

The rearrangement uses TRBV7-9 and TRBJ1-2; no clear D. CDR1 SEHNR and CDR2 FQNEAQ come from the germline V gene (reference sequence). The CDR3 sequence is 16 residues long. Between the trimmed V and J ends, which lost 5 bases and 1 base, there was a span of 17 bases. The CDR3 reads CASSAAAATYNYGYTF. CDR3 DNA sequence: TGTGCCAGCAGCGCCGCGGCAGCAACCTATAACTATGGCTACACCTTC.

The chain recombines TRBV11-1 with TRBJ2-7, with TRBD1 as a possible D gene (6 bases). Per germline, CDR1 SGHAT and CDR2 FQDESV (reference sequence). The CDR3 is made up of 14 amino acids. V lost 3 bases to trimming and J lost 4 bases, with 13 bases between them. The DNA of the CDR3 is TGTGCCAGCAGCTTTGACAGGTCGGTATACGAGCAGTACTTC. It encodes CASSFDRSVYEQYF.

The chain joins TRBV27 to TRBJ2-5; TRBD1 is a possible D gene (5 bases). This CDR3 is built from 13 residues. Germline assignment: CDR1 MNHEY and CDR2 SMNVEV (reference sequence). V dropped 5 bases and J dropped 4 bases, with 11 bases sitting between them. This chain's CDR3 is CASSPEGAETQYF. As DNA, the CDR3 is TGTGCCAGCAGTCCGGAAGGGGCAGAGACCCAGTACTTC.

This chain connects TRBV6-6 to TRBJ2-1, with 9 nucleotides matching TRBD2. The CDR3 is 15 residues long. V gave up 6 bases and J gave up 7 bases; unmatched junction bases: 10. The V gene's germline CDR1 is MNHNY and CDR2 SVGAGI (reference sequence). CDR3 DNA: TGTGCCAGCAGGGCTGGGACTAGCACGGATAATGAGCAGTTCTTC. It yields the protein CASRAGTSTDNEQFF.

This clone has just one count. The chain employs TRBV2 and TRBJ2-3, with D unclear. V lost 5 bases to trimming and J lost 0 bases, with 15 bases between them. Germline V gives CDR1 SNHLY, CDR2 FYNNEI. The CDR3 runs to 16 residues. This CDR3 is CASSHRWPASTDTQYF. CDR3 nucleotides: TGTGCCAGCAGTCACCGCTGGCCAGCTAGCACAGATACGCAGTATTTT.

The chain employs TRBV15 and TRBJ2-7; TRBD1 aligns across 10 bases. The CDR3 covers 14 residues. Germline V lookup: CDR1 LNHNV, CDR2 YYDKDF (reference sequence). With 5 bases clipped from V and 1 base from J, the junction kept 2 bases outside the gene matches. The DNA for the CDR3 is TGTGCCACCAGCGGGGGACAGGGGTCCTACGAGCAGTACTTC. This translates into CATSGGQGSYEQYF.

This clone has only one observation. The V call is TRBV6-1, the J call TRBJ2-4; the D gene is possibly TRBD2 (5 bases). This CDR3 comprises 14 residues. Trimming took off 5 bases at V and 6 bases at J, with 14 bases between the two ends. Germline CDR1 and CDR2: MNHNS and SASEGT. The CDR3 is CASSPSGSVNIQYF. The CDR3 nucleotides read TGTGCCAGCAGTCCCAGCGGTAGCGTAAACATTCAGTACTTC.

This clone was observed once. The chain uses TRBV14 and TRBJ2-5, with TRBD2 matching 13 bases. CDR1 is SGHDN, CDR2 FVKESK, per germline. This CDR3 comprises 17 residues. The ends lost 4 bases at V and 4 bases at J; junction bases unmatched: 9. The CDR3 spells CASSPRLAGGRRETQYF. CDR3 nucleotide sequence: TGTGCCAGCAGCCCCAGACTAGCGGGAGGCCGGCGAGAGACCCAGTACTTC.